Sequencing of this T cell receptor beta chain was carried out in a study of CD8+ T cells in alopecia areata. Germline V gene lookup returns CDR1 SQVTM and CDR2 ANQGSEA. Trimming at V came to 6 bases and at J to 1 base, leaving 2 bases not matched to a gene. This CDR3 is built from 13 residues. A remark on this clone: The same CDR3 also results from other DNA sequences found in this sample.

Investigators isolated RNA and reverse transcribed it into cDNA to act as the sequencing template. Using immunoSEQ multiplex PCR, the repertoire was profiled, and TCRdb retains in-frame clones only, with some absent. The data contain some 240,000 clones, about 53% of them singletons. V and J are TRBV29-1 and TRBJ1-2; 10 bases fit TRBD1. Sample: CD4+ T cells sorted from blood, taken at week 0. The sequence derives from a human donor with alopecia areata. Here the CDR3 reads CSVRDRGNYGYTF. The CDR3 bases are TGCAGCGTCCGGGACAGGGGTAACTATGGCTACACCTTC.